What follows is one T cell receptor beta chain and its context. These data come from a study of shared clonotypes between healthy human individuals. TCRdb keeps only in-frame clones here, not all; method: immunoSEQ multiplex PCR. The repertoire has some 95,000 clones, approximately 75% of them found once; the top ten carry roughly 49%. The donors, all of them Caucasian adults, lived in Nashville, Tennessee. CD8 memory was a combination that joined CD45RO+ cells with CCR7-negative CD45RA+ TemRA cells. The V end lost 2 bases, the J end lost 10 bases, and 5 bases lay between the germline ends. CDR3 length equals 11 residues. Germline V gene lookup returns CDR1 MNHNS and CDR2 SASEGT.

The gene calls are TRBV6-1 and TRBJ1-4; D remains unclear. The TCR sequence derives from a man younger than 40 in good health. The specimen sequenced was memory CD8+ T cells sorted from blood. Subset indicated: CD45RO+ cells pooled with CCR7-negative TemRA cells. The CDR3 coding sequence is TGTGCCAGCAGTGAATTGGCAAAACTGTTTTTT. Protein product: CASSELAKLFF.